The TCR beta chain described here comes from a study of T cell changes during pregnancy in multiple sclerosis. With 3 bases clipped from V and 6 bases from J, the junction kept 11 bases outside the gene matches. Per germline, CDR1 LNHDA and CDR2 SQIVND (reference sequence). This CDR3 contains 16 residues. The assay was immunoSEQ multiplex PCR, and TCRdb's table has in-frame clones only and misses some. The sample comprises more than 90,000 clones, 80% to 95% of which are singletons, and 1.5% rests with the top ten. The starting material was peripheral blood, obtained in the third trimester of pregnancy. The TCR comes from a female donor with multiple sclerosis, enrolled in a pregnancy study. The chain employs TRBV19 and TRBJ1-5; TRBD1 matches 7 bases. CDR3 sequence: CASSIWTGSFGQPQHF. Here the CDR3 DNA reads TGTGCCAGTAGTATCTGGACAGGTAGTTTCGGTCAGCCCCAGCATTTT.